This T cell receptor (beta chain) originates from a study of control samples from healthy donors and cancer patients. Profiled with immunoSEQ multiplex PCR; TCRdb holds only in-frame clones, not every one. This table holds 90,000 to 110,000 clones, roughly 85% found once. Germline V gives CDR1 SGHRS, CDR2 YFSETQ. This CDR3 has 15 residues. J lost 3 bases, V lost 1 base, and 5 bases had no gene match. This chain uses TRBV5-1 with TRBJ2-3, with 7 positions matching TRBD2. The sample consisted of blood. This receptor was obtained from a woman aged 45-65 years in good health. The CDR3 bases are TGCGCCAGCAGCTTGTTCAGCGGGAAGACAGATACGCAGTATTTT. Protein sequence: CASSLFSGKTDTQYF.